The 3 T cell receptor beta chains below come from one sample, sequenced in a study of metastatic and nonmetastatic thyroid tumors. Prior to thyroid surgery, none of the patients had received any treatment. TCRdb re-called the PCR reads via MiXCR. The sample comprises around 19,000 clones, around 11% of which are singletons, and approximately 8% rests with the top ten. Sequenced sample: blood. Every receptor here comes from a female donor with papillary thyroid cancer or a benign thyroid nodule (not recorded which). Some clones in this sample may be carry-over from other donors' samples.

With regard to this clone: A much larger clone lies one base from this, so it may be a read error. V gene TRBV3-1 combines with J gene TRBJ2-7; D possibly corresponds to TRBD1 (6 bases). CDR1 is LGHDT, CDR2 YNNKEL, per germline (reference sequence). There are 13 residues in the CDR3. The CDR3 here is CAGSQESRGEQYF. The CDR3 DNA follows: TGTGCCGGCAGCCAAGAAAGCAGGGGCGAGCAGTACTTC.

The sample holds a few counts of this clone. V gene TRBV28 combines with J gene TRBJ1-1; D is undetermined. This CDR3 has 16 residues. Germline loops: CDR1 MDHEN, CDR2 SYDVKM. The V end was cut by 6 bases, the J end by 0 bases, with 17 bases between. The DNA of the CDR3 is TGTGCCAGCAGAACCTATTCAGGATATCTGAACACTGAAGCTTTCTTT. Its translation is CASRTYSGYLNTEAFF.

This clone occurred many times. This chain joins TRBV13 and TRBJ1-2; TRBD1 matches 9 bases. The CDR3 runs to 13 residues. From germline, CDR1 is PRHDT and CDR2 FYEKMQ (reference sequence). The J segment lost 7 bases and the V segment lost 6 bases, leaving 6 bases of the junction unmatched. The CDR3, as DNA: TGTGCCAGCAGACGGACAGGGGTAGGTGGCTACACCTTC. As protein: CASRRTGVGGYTF.